The clone carrying this T cell receptor beta chain was seen a handful of times. Its antigen remains unknown. In TCRdb, the reads were re-called with MiXCR into one record per CDR3 protein. This table holds about 14,000 distinct CDR3 sequences, 20% found once. V was pared by 5 bases and J by 0 bases, with 25 bases between. The CDR3 is 18 amino acids. Germline CDR1 is DFQATT and CDR2 is SNEGSKA (reference sequence). The data were obtained in a study of liver allograft versus peripheral blood T cells. In the study overall: Intrahepatic T cell receptor repertoires from transplanted livers were compared against repertoires in recipients' peripheral blood. Points from the study as a whole: It was reported that the T cell receptor repertoires found inside liver allografts differed from those that were detected in peripheral blood.

This rearrangement joins TRBV20-1 to TRBJ1-1; D remains ambiguous. The TCR was taken from a human patient who had a liver transplant. The graft donor may have contributed some T cells. The CDR3 here is CSALPAPLTSPMNTEAFF. For the CDR3, the DNA is TGCAGTGCTCTCCCCGCGCCTTTGACTTCCCCAATGAACACTGAAGCTTTCTTT.